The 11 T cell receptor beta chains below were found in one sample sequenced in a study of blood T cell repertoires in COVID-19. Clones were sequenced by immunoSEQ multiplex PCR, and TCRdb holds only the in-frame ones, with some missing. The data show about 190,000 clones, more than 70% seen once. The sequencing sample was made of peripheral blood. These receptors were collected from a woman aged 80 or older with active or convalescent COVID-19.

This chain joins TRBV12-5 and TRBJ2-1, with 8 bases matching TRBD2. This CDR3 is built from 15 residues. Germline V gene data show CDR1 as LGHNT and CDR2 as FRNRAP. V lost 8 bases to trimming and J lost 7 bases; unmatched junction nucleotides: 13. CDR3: CASSVTGTRGNEQFF. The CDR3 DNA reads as TGTGCTAGTTCCGTTACCGGGACTAGGGGAAATGAGCAGTTCTTC.

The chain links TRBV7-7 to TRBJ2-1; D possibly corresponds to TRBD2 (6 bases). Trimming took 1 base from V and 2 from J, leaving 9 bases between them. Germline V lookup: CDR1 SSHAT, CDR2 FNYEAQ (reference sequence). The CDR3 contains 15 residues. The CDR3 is CASSLGRGAYNEQFF. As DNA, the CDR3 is TGTGCCAGCAGCTTAGGGAGGGGTGCCTACAATGAGCAGTTCTTC.

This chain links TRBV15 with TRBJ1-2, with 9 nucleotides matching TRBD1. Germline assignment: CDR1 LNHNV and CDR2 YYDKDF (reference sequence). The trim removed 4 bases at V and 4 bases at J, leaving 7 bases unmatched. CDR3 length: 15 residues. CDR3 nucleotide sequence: TGTGCCACCAGCACGAACAGGGGGCGAGGCTATGGCTACACCTTC. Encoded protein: CATSTNRGRGYGYTF.

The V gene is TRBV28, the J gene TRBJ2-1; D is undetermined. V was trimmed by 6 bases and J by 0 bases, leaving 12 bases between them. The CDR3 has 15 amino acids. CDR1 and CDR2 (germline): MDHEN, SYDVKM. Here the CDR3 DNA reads TGTGCCAGCAGCCTCAGGCGAAGCTCCTACAATGAGCAGTTCTTC. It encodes CASSLRRSSYNEQFF.

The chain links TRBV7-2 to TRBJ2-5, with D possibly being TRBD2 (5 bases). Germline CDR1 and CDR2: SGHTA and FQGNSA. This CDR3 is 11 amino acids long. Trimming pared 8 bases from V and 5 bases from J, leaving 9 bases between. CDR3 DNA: TGTGCCAGCGGGAGAGTGGAGACCCAGTACTTC. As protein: CASGRVETQYF.

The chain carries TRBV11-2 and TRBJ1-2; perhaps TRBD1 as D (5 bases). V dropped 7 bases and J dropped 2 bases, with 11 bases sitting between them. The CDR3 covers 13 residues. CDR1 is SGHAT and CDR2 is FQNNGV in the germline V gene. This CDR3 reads CASIRAGNYGYTF. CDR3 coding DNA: TGTGCCAGCATACGGGCAGGGAACTATGGCTACACCTTC. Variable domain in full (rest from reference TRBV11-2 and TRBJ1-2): EAGVAQSPRYKIIEKRQSVAFWCNPISGHATLYWYQQILGQGPKLLIQFQNNGVVDDSQLPKDRFSAERLKGVDSTLKIQPAKLEDSAVYLCASIRAGNYGYTFGSGTRLTVV.

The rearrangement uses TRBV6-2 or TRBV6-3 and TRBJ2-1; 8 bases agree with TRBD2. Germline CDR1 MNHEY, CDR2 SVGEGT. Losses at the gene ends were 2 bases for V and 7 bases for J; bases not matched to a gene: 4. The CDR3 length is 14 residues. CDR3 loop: CASSYGRGANEQFF. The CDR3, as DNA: TGTGCCAGCAGTTACGGGCGGGGGGCGAATGAGCAGTTCTTC.

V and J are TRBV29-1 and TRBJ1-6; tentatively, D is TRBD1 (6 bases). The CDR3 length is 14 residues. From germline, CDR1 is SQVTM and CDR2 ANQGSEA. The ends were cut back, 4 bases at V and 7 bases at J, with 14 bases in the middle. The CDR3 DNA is TGCAGCGTTGTCTCACAGGGAGGGAATTCACCCCTCCACTTT. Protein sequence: CSVVSQGGNSPLHF.

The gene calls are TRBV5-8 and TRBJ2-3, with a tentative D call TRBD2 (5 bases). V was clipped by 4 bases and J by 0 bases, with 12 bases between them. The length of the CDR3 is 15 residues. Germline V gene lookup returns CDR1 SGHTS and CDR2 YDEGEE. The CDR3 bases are TGTGCCAGCAGCCCACTTCTAGCTAGCACAGATACGCAGTATTTT. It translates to CASSPLLASTDTQYF.

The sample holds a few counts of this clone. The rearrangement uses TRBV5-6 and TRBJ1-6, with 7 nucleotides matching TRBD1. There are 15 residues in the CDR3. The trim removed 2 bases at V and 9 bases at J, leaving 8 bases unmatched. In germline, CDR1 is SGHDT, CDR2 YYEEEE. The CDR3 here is CASSFNRGNRSPLHF. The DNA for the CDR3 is TGTGCCAGCAGCTTCAACAGGGGTAACCGTTCACCCCTCCACTTT.

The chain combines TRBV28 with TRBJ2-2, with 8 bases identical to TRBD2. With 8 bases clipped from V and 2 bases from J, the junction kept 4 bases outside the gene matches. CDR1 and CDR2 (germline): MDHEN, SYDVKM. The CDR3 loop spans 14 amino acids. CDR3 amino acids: CASSTSGNTGELFF. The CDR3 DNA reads TGTGCCAGCTCTACTAGCGGTAACACCGGGGAGCTGTTTTTT.